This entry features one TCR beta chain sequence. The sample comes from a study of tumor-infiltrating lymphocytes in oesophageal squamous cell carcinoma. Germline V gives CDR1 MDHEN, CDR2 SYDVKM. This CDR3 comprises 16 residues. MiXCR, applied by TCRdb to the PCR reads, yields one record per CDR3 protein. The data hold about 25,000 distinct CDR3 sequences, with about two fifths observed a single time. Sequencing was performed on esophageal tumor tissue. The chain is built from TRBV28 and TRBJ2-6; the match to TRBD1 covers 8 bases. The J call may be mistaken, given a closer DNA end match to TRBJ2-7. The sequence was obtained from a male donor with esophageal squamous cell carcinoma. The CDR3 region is CASSPYARTGSCEQYF. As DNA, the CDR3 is TGTGCCAGCAGTCCCTATGCCAGGACAGGGAGCTGCGAGCAGTACTTC.